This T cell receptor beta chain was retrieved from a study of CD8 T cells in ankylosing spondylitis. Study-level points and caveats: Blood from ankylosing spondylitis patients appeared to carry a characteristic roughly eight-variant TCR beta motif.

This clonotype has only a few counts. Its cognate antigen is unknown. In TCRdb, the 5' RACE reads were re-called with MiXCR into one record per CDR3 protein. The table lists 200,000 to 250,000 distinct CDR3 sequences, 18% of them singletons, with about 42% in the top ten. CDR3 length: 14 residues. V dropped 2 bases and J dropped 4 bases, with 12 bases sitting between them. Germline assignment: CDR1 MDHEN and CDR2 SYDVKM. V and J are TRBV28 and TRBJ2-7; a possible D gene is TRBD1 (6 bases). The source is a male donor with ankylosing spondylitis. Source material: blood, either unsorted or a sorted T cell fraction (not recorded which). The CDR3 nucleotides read TGTGCCAGCAGTTTAACAGGGTCTGGGTACGAGCAGTACTTC. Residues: CASSLTGSGYEQYF.